This TCR beta chain came from a study of T cells in Graves' hyperthyroidism and ophthalmopathy. The overall study: Pretreatment peripheral blood was obtained at initial diagnosis. Findings and limits, study-wide: Prediction of ophthalmopathy progression came a median around 6 months pre-onset. Within blood appeared most thyroid clonotypes that had expanded above 0.001.

There were TCR beta CDR3 regions amplified from RNA transcripts. The HTBI primer set was used in a first-round RT-PCR of the TCR CDR3. TCRdb reprocessed the multiplex PCR reads with MiXCR, giving one entry per CDR3 protein. The sample lists about 700,000 distinct CDR3 sequences; approximately 15% were seen once. Clinicians diagnosed patients from clinical symptoms, serum thyroxine and TRAb, thyroid ultrasound and orbital computed tomography. This clonotype was seen repeatedly, ten times or more. Its antigen remains unidentified. The V gene lost 4 bases and the J gene lost 7 bases, with 13 bases spanning the gap. CDR1 is KGHSH, CDR2 LQKENI, per germline. The CDR3 sequence is 14 residues long.

The chain uses TRBV18 and TRBJ1-4; D is unresolved. This TCR was recovered from a woman under 30 with Graves' hyperthyroidism. The sequencing input was blood. CDR3 in amino acids: CASSLPSRVEKLFF. The CDR3 DNA reads as TGTGCCAGCTCACTCCCCTCTCGAGTTGAAAAACTGTTTTTT.